This T cell receptor (beta chain) was sequenced for a study of blood T cell repertoires in COVID-19 (dated by TCRdb to 2019 to 2021). About the investigation overall: The collaborator samples originated in the United States, Italy and Spain and spanned the acute and convalescent phases of COVID-19. Where available, HLA class I and class II types were taken from metadata supplied by the sample provider and were not determined by assay-based typing. The material from the prospective study consisted of cDNA or gDNA derived from T cells, B-cell-depleted T cells, or PBMCs. A freely available public database, intended as a resource for researchers studying the immune response to SARS-CoV-2, is where the repertoires were released. A de-identified subject ID, COVID-19 status, age in years and sex were almost always included in the sample metadata. The samples were drawn from two sources: the first 160 participants of the ongoing ImmuneRACE study, and 950 to 1,500 subjects contributed by 6 global collaborators. Deeply sampled blood TCRbeta repertoires from subjects exposed to, actively infected with, or recovered from COVID-19 were included in the dataset.

Including cysteine and phenylalanine, the CDR3 has 14 amino acids. The retained sequence is limited to the CDR3, 42 bases, with the frame set at the first base. Ends trimmed: V by 6 bases, J by 3 bases; bases unmatched to a gene: 5. Taken from the germline V gene (reference sequence), the CDR1 and CDR2 loops are MNHEY and SMNVEV. Summary of the overall study and its limitations: Clinical and demographic metadata were provided uncurated, with the amount varying by source and participant.

This clone was counted a few times. This clone's antigen is unknown. No much larger clone exists at a distance of one base, and base qualities are not known. Participants in the prospective study were enrolled through a virtual design, were aged about 18 to 100 years, and lived in roughly 25 United States geographic areas. To assign participants to cohorts, the prospective study relied on clinical history that participants themselves reported in a screening survey and a study questionnaire. Exposed participants had been in contact, within 2 weeks of entering the study, with a person who had a PCR-confirmed or clinician-diagnosed case of COVID-19. In the prospective study, mobile phlebotomists collected whole blood, serum and a nasopharyngeal or oropharyngeal swab from each participant. Prospective study participants could optionally give additional blood draws and questionnaires over a roughly two-month period. Before DNA extraction, prospective study blood samples were shipped either frozen or at room temperature.

The immunoSEQ Assay, a bias-controlled multiplex PCR, was used to amplify TCRbeta CDR3 regions from genomic DNA. In the authors' own workflow: The number of nucleated cells in each sample was estimated from the amplification of reference gene primers within the assay. To quantify the absolute abundance of each unique TCRbeta CDR3 rearrangement, sequence reads were collapsed and filtered. For each sample, productive Simpson clonality was calculated as the square root of Simpson's diversity index over productive rearrangements. TCRdb's version of the immuneACCESS table is confined to in-frame rearrangements and falls short of the full clone set. An unresolved V gene accounts for under half of the shortfall where checked; the remainder is of unknown origin. V, J and clone size are taken as reported in that table, and D and trimming were inferred from the DNA itself. The sample table lists almost 350,000 clones, 88% of them with a count of one. Approximately 0.93% of the sample is in the top ten clones.

The chain is assembled from TRBV27 and TRBJ2-1; 7 of the junction bases match TRBD2. Source material: PBMCs or T cells enriched from blood (not recorded which). The sequence was obtained from a woman in her thirties who had been exposed to COVID-19. The DNA sequence is as follows: TGTGCCAGCAGCGTAGCGGGTAGCTACAATGAGCAGTTCTTC. Its translation reads: CASSVAGSYNEQFF.